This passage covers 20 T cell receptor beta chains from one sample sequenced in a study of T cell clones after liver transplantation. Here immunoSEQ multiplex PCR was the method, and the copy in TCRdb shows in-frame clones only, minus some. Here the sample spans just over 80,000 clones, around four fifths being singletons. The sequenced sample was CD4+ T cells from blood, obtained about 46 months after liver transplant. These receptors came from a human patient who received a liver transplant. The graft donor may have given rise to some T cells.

CDR3 DNA sequence: TGTGCCAGTAGTCGGACTAGCGGGAGGGCCCCCGGGGAGCTGTTTTTT. As protein: CASSRTSGRAPGELFF. The chain combines TRBV19 with TRBJ2-2; TRBD2 matches 15 bases. Germline CDR1 and CDR2: LNHDA and SQIVND (reference sequence). The CDR3 totals 16 residues. V dropped 5 bases and J dropped 6; count of bases not matched to a gene: 4.

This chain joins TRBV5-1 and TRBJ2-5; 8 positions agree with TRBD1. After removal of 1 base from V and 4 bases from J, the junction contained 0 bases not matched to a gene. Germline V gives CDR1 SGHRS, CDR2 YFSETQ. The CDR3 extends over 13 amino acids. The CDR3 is CASSLTGGETQYF. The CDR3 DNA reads TGCGCCAGCAGCTTGACAGGGGGAGAGACCCAGTACTTC.

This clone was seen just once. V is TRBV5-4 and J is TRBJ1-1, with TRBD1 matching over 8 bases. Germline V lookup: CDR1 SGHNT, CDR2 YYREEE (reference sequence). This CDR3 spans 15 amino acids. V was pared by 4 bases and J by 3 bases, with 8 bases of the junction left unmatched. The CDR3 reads CASSGRAGGYTEAFF. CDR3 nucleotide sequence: TGTGCCAGCAGCGGGAGGGCAGGGGGCTACACTGAAGCTTTCTTT. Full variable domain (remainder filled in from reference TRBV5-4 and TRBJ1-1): ETGVTQSPTHLIKTRGQQVTLRCSSQSGHNTVSWYQQALGQGPQFIFQYYREEENGRGNFPPRFSGLQFPNYSSELNVNALELDDSALYLCASSGRAGGYTEAFFGQGTRLTVV.

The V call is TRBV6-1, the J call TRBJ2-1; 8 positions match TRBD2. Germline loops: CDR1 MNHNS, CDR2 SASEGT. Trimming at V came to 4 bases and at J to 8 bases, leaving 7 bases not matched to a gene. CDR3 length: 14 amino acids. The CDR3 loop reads CASSAGTSRDEQFF. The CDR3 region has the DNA TGTGCCAGCAGTGCCGGGACTAGTCGCGATGAGCAGTTCTTC.

CDR3 residues: CASGLDSGANVLTF. Written as DNA, the CDR3 is TGTGCTAGTGGTTTGGACTCTGGGGCCAACGTCCTGACTTTC. This chain uses TRBV12-5 with TRBJ2-6; D is ambiguous. Germline V gene lookup returns CDR1 LGHNT and CDR2 FRNRAP. The CDR3 runs to 14 residues. The germline V and J ends were trimmed by 1 base and 0 bases, with 1 base remaining between them.

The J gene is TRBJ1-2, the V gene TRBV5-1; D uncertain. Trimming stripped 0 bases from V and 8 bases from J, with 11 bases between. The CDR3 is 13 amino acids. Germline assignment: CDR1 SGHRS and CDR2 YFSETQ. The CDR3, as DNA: TGCGCCAGCAGCTTGGGACCGTCGAACGGCTACACCTTC. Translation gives CASSLGPSNGYTF.

CDR3 sequence: CASSPQDWFDIQYF. The CDR3 bases are TGTGCCAGCAGTCCGCAGGACTGGTTCGACATTCAGTACTTC. V and J are TRBV25-1 and TRBJ2-4; D might be TRBD2 (5 bases). From germline, CDR1 is MGHDK and CDR2 SYGVNS. Trimming left V 5 bases short and J 8 bases short, with 16 bases between. The CDR3 loop spans 14 amino acids.

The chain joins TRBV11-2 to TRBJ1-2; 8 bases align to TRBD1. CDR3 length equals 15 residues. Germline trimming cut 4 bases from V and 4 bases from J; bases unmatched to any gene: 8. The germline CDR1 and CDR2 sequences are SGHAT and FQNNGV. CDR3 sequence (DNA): TGTGCCAGCAGCTGGCCCCGGGACAGGTTCTATGGCTACACCTTC. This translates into CASSWPRDRFYGYTF.

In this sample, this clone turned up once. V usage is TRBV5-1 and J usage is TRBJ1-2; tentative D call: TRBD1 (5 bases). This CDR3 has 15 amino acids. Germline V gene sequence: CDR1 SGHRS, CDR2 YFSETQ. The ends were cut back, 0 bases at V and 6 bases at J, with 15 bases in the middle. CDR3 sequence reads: CASSLGDQALDGYTF. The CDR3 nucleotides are TGCGCCAGCAGCTTGGGGGACCAGGCCCTGGATGGCTACACCTTC. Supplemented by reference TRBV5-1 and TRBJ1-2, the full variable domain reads KAGVTQTPRYLIKTRGQQVTLSCSPISGHRSVSWYQQTPGQGLQFLFEYFSETQRNKGNFPGRFSGRQFSNSRSEMNVSTLELGDSALYLCASSLGDQALDGYTFGSGTRLTVV.

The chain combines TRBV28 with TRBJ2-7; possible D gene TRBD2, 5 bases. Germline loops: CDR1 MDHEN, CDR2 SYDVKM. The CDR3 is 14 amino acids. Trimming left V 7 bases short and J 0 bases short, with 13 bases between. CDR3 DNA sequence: TGTGCCAGCAAGATCAGCGGACCCTCCTACGAGCAGTACTTC. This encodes CASKISGPSYEQYF.

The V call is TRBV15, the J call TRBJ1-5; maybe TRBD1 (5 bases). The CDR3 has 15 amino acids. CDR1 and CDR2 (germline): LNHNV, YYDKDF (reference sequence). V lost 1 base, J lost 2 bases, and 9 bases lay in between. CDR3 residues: CATSRGDGRNQPQHF. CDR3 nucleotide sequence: TGTGCCACCAGCAGAGGGGACGGTCGCAATCAGCCCCAGCATTTT.

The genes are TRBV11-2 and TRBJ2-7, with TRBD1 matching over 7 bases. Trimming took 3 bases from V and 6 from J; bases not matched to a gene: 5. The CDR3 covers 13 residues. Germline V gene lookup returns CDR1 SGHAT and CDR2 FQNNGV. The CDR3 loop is CASSFTGALEQYF. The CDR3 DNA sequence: TGTGCCAGCAGCTTTACAGGGGCGCTCGAGCAGTACTTC. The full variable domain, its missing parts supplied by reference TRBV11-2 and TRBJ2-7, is EAGVAQSPRYKIIEKRQSVAFWCNPISGHATLYWYQQILGQGPKLLIQFQNNGVVDDSQLPKDRFSAERLKGVDSTLKIQPAKLEDSAVYLCASSFTGALEQYFGPGTRLTVT.

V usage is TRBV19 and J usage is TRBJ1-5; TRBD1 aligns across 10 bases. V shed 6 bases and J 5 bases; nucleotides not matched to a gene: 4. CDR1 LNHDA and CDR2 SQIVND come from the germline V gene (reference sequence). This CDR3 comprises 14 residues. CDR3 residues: CASSETGGDQPQHF. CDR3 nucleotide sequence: TGTGCCAGTAGCGAGACAGGGGGCGATCAGCCCCAGCATTTT.

The CDR3 here is CASSLVGELFF. The CDR3 DNA follows: TGTGCCAGCAGCTTAGTCGGGGAGCTGTTTTTT. This chain connects TRBV7-8 to TRBJ2-2; D gene uncertain. Deletions cut 1 base from V and 7 bases from J, with 1 base between. This CDR3 comprises 11 residues. The germline V gene encodes CDR1 SGHVS and CDR2 FQNEAQ.

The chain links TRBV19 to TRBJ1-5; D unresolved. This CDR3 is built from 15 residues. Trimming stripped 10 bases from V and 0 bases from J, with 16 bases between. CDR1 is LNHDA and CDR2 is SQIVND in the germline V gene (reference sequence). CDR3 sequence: CATGGIYYSNQPQHF. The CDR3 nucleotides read TGTGCCACAGGAGGGATATATTATAGCAATCAGCCCCAGCATTTT.

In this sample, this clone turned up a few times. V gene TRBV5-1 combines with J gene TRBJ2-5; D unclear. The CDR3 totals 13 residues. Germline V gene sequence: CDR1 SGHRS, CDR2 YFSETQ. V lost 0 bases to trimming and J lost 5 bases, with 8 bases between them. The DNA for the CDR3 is TGCGCCAGCAGCTTGGCCCTCCATGAGACCCAGTACTTC. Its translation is CASSLALHETQYF. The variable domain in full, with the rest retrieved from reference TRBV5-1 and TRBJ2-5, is KAGVTQTPRYLIKTRGQQVTLSCSPISGHRSVSWYQQTPGQGLQFLFEYFSETQRNKGNFPGRFSGRQFSNSRSEMNVSTLELGDSALYLCASSLALHETQYFGPGTRLLVL.

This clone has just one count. CDR3 loop: CASMAGLGVNNEQFF. CDR3 in DNA: TGTGCCAGCATGGCAGGGTTAGGGGTTAACAATGAGCAGTTCTTC. V is TRBV6-1 and J is TRBJ2-1; weak D call: TRBD1 (5 bases). Trimming stripped 7 bases from V and 5 bases from J, with 18 bases between. Germline V CDR1 and CDR2: MNHNS, SASEGT. This CDR3 spans 15 amino acids.

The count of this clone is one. In DNA, the CDR3 is TGCGCCAGCAGCTTGGTCGCGGGGGCGGAAGAGCAGTTCTTC. This translates into CASSLVAGAEEQFF. The genes are TRBV5-1 and TRBJ2-1; the D gene is possibly TRBD2 (7 bases). In germline, CDR1 is SGHRS, CDR2 YFSETQ. CDR3 size: 14 residues. The V end lost 0 bases, the J end lost 10 bases, and 14 bases lay between the germline ends.

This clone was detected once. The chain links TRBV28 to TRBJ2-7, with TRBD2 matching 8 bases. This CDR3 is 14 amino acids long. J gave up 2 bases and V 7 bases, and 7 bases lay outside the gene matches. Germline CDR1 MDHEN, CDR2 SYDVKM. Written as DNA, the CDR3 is TGTGCCAGCACTCTGCGGGGGGCCCCCTACGAGCAGTACTTC. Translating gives CASTLRGAPYEQYF.

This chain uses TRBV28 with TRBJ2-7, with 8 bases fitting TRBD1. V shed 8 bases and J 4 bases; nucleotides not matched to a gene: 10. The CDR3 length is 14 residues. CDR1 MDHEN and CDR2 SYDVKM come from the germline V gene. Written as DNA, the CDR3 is TGTGCCAGCCGCAGGGGGCGATTCTTTTACGAGCAGTACTTC. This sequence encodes CASRRGRFFYEQYF.